These 18 T cell receptor beta chains were all obtained from the same sample, sequenced in a study of shared clonotypes between healthy human individuals. TCRdb's table, derived via immunoSEQ multiplex PCR, lists solely in-frame clones and lacks some. The data contain about 490,000 clones, around 80% of them singletons. The sample was PBMCs. The receptor source for this set is a woman in her forties in good health. Some clones in this sample may be carry-over from other donors' samples.

This clone came up once. The chain is built from TRBV30 and TRBJ2-1; D may be TRBD2 (5 bases). Germline CDR1 and CDR2: GTSNPN and SVGIG (reference sequence). Trimming took off 2 bases at V and 5 bases at J, with 10 bases between the two ends. The CDR3 has 13 residues. CDR3 in DNA: TGTGCCTGGAGTCGATTAGCGAACAATGAGCAGTTCTTC. Amino acids: CAWSRLANNEQFF.

The J gene is TRBJ2-7, the V gene TRBV5-1, with 12 bases aligning to TRBD1. Germline V lookup: CDR1 SGHRS, CDR2 YFSETQ. V shed 3 bases, J shed 6 bases, and the junction held 4 bases outside the gene matches. The CDR3 runs to 14 residues. CDR3 region: CASSSGTGGIEQYF. The CDR3 region has the DNA TGCGCCAGCAGCTCCGGGACAGGGGGCATCGAGCAGTACTTC.

CDR3 bases: TGTGCCAGCAGGGGCGGCCAGGGGTATAGCTACGAGCAGTACTTC. Translating gives CASRGGQGYSYEQYF. The chain carries TRBV28 and TRBJ2-7, with D possibly TRBD1 on 6 matching bases. The CDR3 has 15 amino acids. The V end was cut by 6 bases, the J end by 3 bases, with 18 bases between. Germline V lookup: CDR1 MDHEN, CDR2 SYDVKM.

This clone was recorded once. Within the sample, other DNA sequences also encode this same CDR3. The CDR3 region is CASSVGTGELFF. The CDR3 region has the DNA TGTGCCAGCAGCGTAGGTACCGGGGAGCTGTTTTTT. V gene TRBV9 combines with J gene TRBJ2-2; D gene unclear. This CDR3 is built from 12 residues. Trimming removed 0 bases from V and 5 bases from J, with 2 bases in between. Germline CDR1 SGDLS, CDR2 YYNGEE.

This clone came up many times. The V gene is TRBV7-6, the J gene TRBJ1-1; D is uncertain. V lost 5 bases to trimming and J lost 0 bases, with 10 bases between them. The germline V gene encodes CDR1 SGHVS and CDR2 FNYEAQ. CDR3 length: 14 amino acids. The DNA for the CDR3 is TGTGCCAGCAGCCCCCTGGGCATGAACACTGAAGCTTTCTTT. It translates to CASSPLGMNTEAFF.

The genes are TRBV28 and TRBJ2-1; 8 bases are shared with TRBD2. Germline V gene lookup returns CDR1 MDHEN and CDR2 SYDVKM. This CDR3 region has 16 residues. Unmatched junction bases numbered 9, after V lost 0 bases and J lost 8 bases. The CDR3 sequence is CASSLWKAGDSDEQFF. As DNA, the CDR3 is TGTGCCAGCAGTTTATGGAAAGCGGGGGATTCGGATGAGCAGTTCTTC.

This clone was picked up one time. The V gene is TRBV5-1, the J gene TRBJ2-2, with D perhaps TRBD2 (6 bases). Germline V CDR1 and CDR2: SGHRS, YFSETQ. V lost 5 bases to trimming and J lost 4 bases, with 18 bases between them. This CDR3 region has 16 residues. CDR3 region: CASSPVLSGATGELFF. CDR3 nucleotide sequence: TGCGCCAGCAGTCCGGTTCTTAGCGGTGCCACCGGGGAGCTGTTTTTT. The full variable domain, in which reference TRBV5-1 and TRBJ2-2 provide the parts outside the CDR3, is KAGVTQTPRYLIKTRGQQVTLSCSPISGHRSVSWYQQTPGQGLQFLFEYFSETQRNKGNFPGRFSGRQFSNSRSEMNVSTLELGDSALYLCASSPVLSGATGELFFGEGSRLTVL.

The CDR3 protein is CASSLGPSGSYNEQFF. In nucleotides, the CDR3 is TGCGCCAGCAGCTTGGGGCCTAGCGGGTCTTACAATGAGCAGTTCTTC. The genes are TRBV5-1 and TRBJ2-1; TRBD2 matches at 8 bases. The CDR3 consists of 16 residues. V shed 0 bases and J 4 bases; nucleotides not matched to a gene: 6. The germline V gene has CDR1 SGHRS and CDR2 YFSETQ. The full variable domain, in which reference TRBV5-1 and TRBJ2-1 provide the parts outside the CDR3, is KAGVTQTPRYLIKTRGQQVTLSCSPISGHRSVSWYQQTPGQGLQFLFEYFSETQRNKGNFPGRFSGRQFSNSRSEMNVSTLELGDSALYLCASSLGPSGSYNEQFFGPGTRLTVL.

The rearrangement links TRBV9 to TRBJ2-1, with 9 bases lining up with TRBD2. CDR1 and CDR2 from the germline V gene are SGDLS and YYNGEE. Trimming took 4 bases from V and 4 from J; bases not matched to a gene: 9. This CDR3 has 16 residues. CDR3 loop: CASSPRLAGIYNEQFF. CDR3 DNA sequence: TGTGCCAGCAGCCCCAGGCTAGCGGGGATATACAATGAGCAGTTCTTC.

This chain uses TRBV10-1 with TRBJ2-1; D might be TRBD2 (6 bases). The germline CDR1 and CDR2 sequences are WNHNN and SYGVQD (reference sequence). With 5 bases removed from V and 3 bases from J, the gap between germline ends came to 14 bases. This CDR3 has 15 residues. CDR3 sequence reads: CASSPPGLGYNEQFF. The DNA of the CDR3 is TGCGCCAGCAGTCCTCCGGGACTGGGCTACAATGAGCAGTTCTTC.

The chain couples TRBV2 to TRBJ1-3; D remains ambiguous. The ends were cut back, 4 bases at V and 1 base at J, with 8 bases in the middle. Germline loops: CDR1 SNHLY, CDR2 FYNNEI. This CDR3 is built from 14 residues. The CDR3 here is CASSGGQSGNTIYF. The CDR3 nucleotides are TGTGCCAGCAGTGGAGGGCAGTCTGGAAACACCATATATTTT.

The V call is TRBV5-1, the J call TRBJ2-1; TRBD2 matches at 9 bases. V trimming: 0 bases; J trimming: 10 bases; junction bases outside the gene matches: 11. The germline V gene has CDR1 SGHRS and CDR2 YFSETQ. The CDR3 covers 16 residues. The CDR3 sequence is CASSLVASGNTLEQFF. Here the CDR3 DNA reads TGCGCCAGCAGCTTGGTTGCTAGCGGGAATACATTGGAGCAGTTCTTC.

J is TRBJ2-6 and V is TRBV6-5; possibly TRBD1 for D (5 bases). V was shortened by 6 bases and J by 3 bases, with 12 bases between the two germline ends. The CDR3 runs to 15 residues. Germline V gene lookup returns CDR1 MNHEY and CDR2 SVGAGI. CDR3 amino acids: CASRRTIHGANVLTF. CDR3 bases: TGTGCCAGCAGAAGGACAATTCATGGGGCCAACGTCCTGACTTTC.

This clone occurred once. The rearrangement uses TRBV28 and TRBJ2-7, with 8 bases identical to TRBD2. V was pared by 10 bases and J by 7 bases, with 12 bases of the junction left unmatched. The CDR3 is 13 amino acids. Per germline, CDR1 MDHEN and CDR2 SYDVKM. The CDR3 DNA reads as TGTGCCACTTTCCGGAGCGGGAGCTGGGAGCAGTACTTC. Translated: CATFRSGSWEQYF.

The chain has TRBV6-5 and TRBJ2-1; D may be TRBD2 (6 bases). Germline V lookup: CDR1 MNHEY, CDR2 SVGAGI. The CDR3 runs 15 residues. The V end lost 2 bases, the J end lost 4 bases, and 12 bases lay between the germline ends. The CDR3 nucleotides are TGTGCCAGCAGTTACGGGCTAGCGCCTTACAATGAGCAGTTCTTC. Its protein is CASSYGLAPYNEQFF.

J is TRBJ2-5 and V is TRBV11-2; 9 bases are shared with TRBD1. Germline V gene lookup returns CDR1 SGHAT and CDR2 FQNNGV. Trimming cost V 0 bases and J 4 bases; bases outside gene matches: 9. The CDR3 sequence is 17 residues long. CDR3 sequence reads: CASSLELGTGSRETQYF. In DNA, the CDR3 is TGTGCCAGCAGCTTAGAACTCGGGACAGGGTCGCGAGAGACCCAGTACTTC.

There are a few counts of this clone. The same CDR3 arises from other DNA sequences in this sample as well. The chain uses TRBV6-1 and TRBJ1-6, with a weak D call TRBD1 (6 bases). Trimming pared 5 bases from V and 9 bases from J, leaving 11 bases between. The CDR3 has 13 residues. Per germline, CDR1 MNHNS and CDR2 SASEGT. CDR3 amino acids: CASSTNRASPLHF. The DNA for the CDR3 is TGTGCCAGCAGTACTAACAGGGCTTCACCCCTCCACTTT.

The chain links TRBV5-1 to TRBJ2-3; 10 bases are a match to TRBD2. This CDR3 has 18 residues. Germline V gives CDR1 SGHRS, CDR2 YFSETQ. The junction had 7 bases not matched to a gene; V was cut back by 0 bases and J by 0 bases. The CDR3: CASSLAVAGGASTDTQYF. The CDR3, as DNA: TGCGCCAGCAGCTTGGCGGTAGCGGGAGGCGCTAGCACAGATACGCAGTATTTT.